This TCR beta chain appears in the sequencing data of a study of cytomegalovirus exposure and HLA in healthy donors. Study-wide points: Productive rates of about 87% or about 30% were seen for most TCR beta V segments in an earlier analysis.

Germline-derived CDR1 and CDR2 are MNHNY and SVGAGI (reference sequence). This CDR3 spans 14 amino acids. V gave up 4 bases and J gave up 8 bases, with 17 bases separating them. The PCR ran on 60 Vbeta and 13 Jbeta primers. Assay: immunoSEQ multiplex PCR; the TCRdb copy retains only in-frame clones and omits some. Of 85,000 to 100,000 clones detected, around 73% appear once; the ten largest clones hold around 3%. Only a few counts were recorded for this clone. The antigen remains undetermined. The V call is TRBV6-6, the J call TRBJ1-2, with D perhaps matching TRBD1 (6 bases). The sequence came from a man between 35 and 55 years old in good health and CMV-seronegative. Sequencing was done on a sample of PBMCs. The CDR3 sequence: CASSSQGRGDGYTF. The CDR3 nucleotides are TGTGCCAGCAGTTCCCAAGGCAGGGGCGACGGCTACACCTTC.